This TCR beta chain was sequenced for a study of Graves' ophthalmopathy and Graves' hyperthyroidism. Findings of the study overall: Appearing in blood as well were most expanded thyroid clonotypes above 0.001 frequency. Discrimination between ophthalmopathy and stable hyperthyroidism by a 13-signature model showed about 88% sensitivity and about 81% specificity.

For this clonotype: The antigen remains unidentified.

Each donor who had ophthalmopathy showed moderate-to-severe activity, a CAS of ≥3, a NOSPECS of ≥4, and a duration under 3 months. PBMCs were isolated from an approximately 10 ml sample of fresh peripheral blood. RNA transcripts provided the template for amplifying TCR beta CDR3 regions. The library came from an HTBI-primed first-round RT-PCR and a second-round multiplex PCR. TCRdb called the multiplex PCR reads again in MiXCR, with one record for every CDR3 protein. The sample shows about 740,000 distinct CDR3 sequences, 35% to 50% of them seen only once. Trimming took off 8 bases at V and 5 bases at J, with 18 bases between the two ends. Germline-derived CDR1 and CDR2 are SQVTM and ANQGSEA. CDR3 length: 13 amino acids.

The sequence was obtained from an adult man with Graves' ophthalmopathy. What was sequenced was peripheral blood. V gene TRBV29-1 combines with J gene TRBJ1-2, with D perhaps matching TRBD1 (6 bases). In nucleotides, the CDR3 is TGCAGCTTGGTTGGAGGGGGAACATATGGCTACACCTTC. Protein: CSLVGGGTYGYTF.